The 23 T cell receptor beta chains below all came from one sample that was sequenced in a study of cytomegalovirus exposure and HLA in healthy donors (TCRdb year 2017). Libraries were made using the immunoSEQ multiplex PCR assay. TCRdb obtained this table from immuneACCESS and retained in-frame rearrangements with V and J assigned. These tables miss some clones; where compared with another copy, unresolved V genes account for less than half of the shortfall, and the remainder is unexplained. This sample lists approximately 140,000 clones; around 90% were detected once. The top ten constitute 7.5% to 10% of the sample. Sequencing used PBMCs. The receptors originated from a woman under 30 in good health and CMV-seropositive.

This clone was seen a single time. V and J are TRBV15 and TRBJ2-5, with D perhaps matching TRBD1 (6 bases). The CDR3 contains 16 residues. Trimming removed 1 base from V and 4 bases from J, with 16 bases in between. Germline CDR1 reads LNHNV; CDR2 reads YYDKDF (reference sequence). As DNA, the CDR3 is TGTGCCACCAGCAGAGTTCGCGGACAGTCGGGAGAGACCCAGTACTTC. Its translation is CATSRVRGQSGETQYF. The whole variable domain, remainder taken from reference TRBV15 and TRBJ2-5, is DAMVIQNPRYQVTQFGKPVTLSCSQTLNHNVMYWYQQKSSQAPKLLFHYYDKDFNNEADTPDNFQSRRPNTSFCFLDIRSPGLGDTAMYLCATSRVRGQSGETQYFGPGTRLLVL.

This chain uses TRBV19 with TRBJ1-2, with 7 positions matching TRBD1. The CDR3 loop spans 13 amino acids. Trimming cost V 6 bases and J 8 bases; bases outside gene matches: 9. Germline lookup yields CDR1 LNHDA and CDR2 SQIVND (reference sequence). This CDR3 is CASSDREWGGYTF. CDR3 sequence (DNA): TGTGCCAGTAGCGACAGGGAATGGGGCGGCTACACCTTC. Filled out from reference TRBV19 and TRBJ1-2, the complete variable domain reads DGGITQSPKYLFRKEGQNVTLSCEQNLNHDAMYWYRQDPGQGLRLIYYSQIVNDFQKGDIAEGYSVSREKKESFPLTVTSAQKNPTAFYLCASSDREWGGYTFGSGTRLTVV.

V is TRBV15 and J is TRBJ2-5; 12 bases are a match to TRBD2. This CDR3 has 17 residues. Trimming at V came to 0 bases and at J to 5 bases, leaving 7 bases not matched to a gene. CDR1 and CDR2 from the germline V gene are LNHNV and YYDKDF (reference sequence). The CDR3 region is CATSREQLAGGRETQYF. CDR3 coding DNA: TGTGCCACCAGCAGAGAGCAGCTAGCGGGGGGGCGGGAGACCCAGTACTTC.

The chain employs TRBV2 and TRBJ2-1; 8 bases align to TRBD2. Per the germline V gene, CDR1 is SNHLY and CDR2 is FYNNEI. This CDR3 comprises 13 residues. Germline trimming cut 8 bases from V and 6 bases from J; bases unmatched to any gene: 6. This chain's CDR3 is CASASGGFNEQFF. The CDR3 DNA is TGTGCCAGCGCCAGCGGGGGTTTCAATGAGCAGTTCTTC.

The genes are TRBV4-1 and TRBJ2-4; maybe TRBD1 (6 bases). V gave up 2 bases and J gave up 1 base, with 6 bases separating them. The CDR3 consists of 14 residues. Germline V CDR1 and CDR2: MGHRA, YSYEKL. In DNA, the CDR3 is TGCGCCAGCAGCCAACAGGGGGCCAAAAACATTCAGTACTTC. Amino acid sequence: CASSQQGAKNIQYF.

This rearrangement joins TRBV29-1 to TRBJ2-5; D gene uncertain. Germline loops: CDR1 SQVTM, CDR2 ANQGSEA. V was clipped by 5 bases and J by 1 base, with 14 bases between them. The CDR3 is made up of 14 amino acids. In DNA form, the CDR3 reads TGCAGCGTTTACCCCGGTAGTGTCCAAGAGACCCAGTACTTC. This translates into CSVYPGSVQETQYF.

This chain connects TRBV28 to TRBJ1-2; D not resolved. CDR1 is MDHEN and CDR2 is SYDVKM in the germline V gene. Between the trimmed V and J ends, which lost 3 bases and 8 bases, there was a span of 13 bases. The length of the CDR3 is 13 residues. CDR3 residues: CASSLLSPRGYTF. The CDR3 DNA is TGTGCCAGCAGTTTGCTCAGTCCTAGGGGCTACACCTTC.

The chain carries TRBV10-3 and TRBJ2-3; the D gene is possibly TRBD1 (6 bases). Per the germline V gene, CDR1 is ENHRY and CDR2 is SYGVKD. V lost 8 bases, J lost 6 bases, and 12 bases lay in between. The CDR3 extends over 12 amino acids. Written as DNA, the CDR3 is TGTGCCATCGGGGGCCAGCGGGATACGCAGTATTTT. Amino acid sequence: CAIGGQRDTQYF.

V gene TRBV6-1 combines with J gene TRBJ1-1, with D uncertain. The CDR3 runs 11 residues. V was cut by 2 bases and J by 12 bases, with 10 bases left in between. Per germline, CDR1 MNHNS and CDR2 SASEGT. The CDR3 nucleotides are TGTGCCAGCAGTGAATATGACGGGACTTTCTTT. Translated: CASSEYDGTFF.

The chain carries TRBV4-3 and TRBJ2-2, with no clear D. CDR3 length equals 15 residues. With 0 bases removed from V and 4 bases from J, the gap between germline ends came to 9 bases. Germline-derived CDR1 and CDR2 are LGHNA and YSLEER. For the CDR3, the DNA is TGCGCCAGCAGCCAAGATCGGCAGGTCACCGGGGAGCTGTTTTTT. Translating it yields CASSQDRQVTGELFF.

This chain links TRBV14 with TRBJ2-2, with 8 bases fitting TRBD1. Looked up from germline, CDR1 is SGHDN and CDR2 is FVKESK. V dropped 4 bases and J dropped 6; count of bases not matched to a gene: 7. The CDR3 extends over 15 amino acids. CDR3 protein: CASSPPGQVAGELFF. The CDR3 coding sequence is TGTGCCAGCAGCCCGCCGGGACAGGTGGCCGGGGAGCTGTTTTTT.

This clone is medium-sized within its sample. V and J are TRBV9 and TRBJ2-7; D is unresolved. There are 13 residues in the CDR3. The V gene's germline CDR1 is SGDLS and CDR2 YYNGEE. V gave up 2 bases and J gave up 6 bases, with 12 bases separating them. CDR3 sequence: CASSVGSPGEQYF. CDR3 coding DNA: TGTGCCAGCAGCGTCGGGTCCCCCGGCGAGCAGTACTTC. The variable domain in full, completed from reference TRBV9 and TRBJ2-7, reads DSGVTQTPKHLITATGQRVTLRCSPRSGDLSVYWYQQSLDQGLQFLIQYYNGEERAKGNILERFSAQQFPDLHSELNLSSLELGDSALYFCASSVGSPGEQYFGPGTRLTVT.

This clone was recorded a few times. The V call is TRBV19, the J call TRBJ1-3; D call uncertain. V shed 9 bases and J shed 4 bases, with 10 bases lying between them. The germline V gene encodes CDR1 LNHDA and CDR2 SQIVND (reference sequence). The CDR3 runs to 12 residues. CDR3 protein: CARPGIGNTIYF. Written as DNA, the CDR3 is TGTGCCAGGCCCGGGATCGGAAACACCATATATTTT.

CDR3 residues: CASSKALPRQGSNEQFF. CDR3 coding DNA: TGTGCCAGCAGCAAAGCGCTCCCTCGTCAGGGGAGCAATGAGCAGTTCTTC. The rearrangement links TRBV21-1 to TRBJ2-1; TRBD1 is the table's D call and was not checked against the DNA. TRBV21-1 is a pseudogene locus. The CDR3 is made up of 17 amino acids.

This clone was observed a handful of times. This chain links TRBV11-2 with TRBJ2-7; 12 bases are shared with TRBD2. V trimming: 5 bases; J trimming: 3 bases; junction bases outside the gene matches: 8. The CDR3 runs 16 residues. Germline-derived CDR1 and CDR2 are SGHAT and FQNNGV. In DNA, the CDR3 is TGTGCCAGCAGCCGCCAGACTAGCGGGGGTGTCTACGAGCAGTACTTC. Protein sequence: CASSRQTSGGVYEQYF.

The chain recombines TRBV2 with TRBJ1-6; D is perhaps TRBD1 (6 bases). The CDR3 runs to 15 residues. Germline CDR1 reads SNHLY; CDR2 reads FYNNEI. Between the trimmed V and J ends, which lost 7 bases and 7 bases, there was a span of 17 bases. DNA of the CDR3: TGTGCCAGCAAGGCCACTACAGGGCCCAATTCACCCCTCCACTTT. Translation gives CASKATTGPNSPLHF.

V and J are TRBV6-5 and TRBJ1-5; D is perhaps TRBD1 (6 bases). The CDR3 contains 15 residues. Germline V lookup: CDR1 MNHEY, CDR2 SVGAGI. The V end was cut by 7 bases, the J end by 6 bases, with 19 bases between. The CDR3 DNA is TGTGCCAGCACCACCGGGACACTTAGGAGTCAGCCCCAGCATTTT. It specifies CASTTGTLRSQPQHF.

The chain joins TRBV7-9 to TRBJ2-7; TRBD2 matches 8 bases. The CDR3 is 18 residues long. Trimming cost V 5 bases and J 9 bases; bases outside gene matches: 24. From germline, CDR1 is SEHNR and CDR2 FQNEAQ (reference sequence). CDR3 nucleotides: TGTGCCAGCAGCCCGGGACTAGATCGTCAGGTCTATCGTTCGGTGCAGTACTTC. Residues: CASSPGLDRQVYRSVQYF.

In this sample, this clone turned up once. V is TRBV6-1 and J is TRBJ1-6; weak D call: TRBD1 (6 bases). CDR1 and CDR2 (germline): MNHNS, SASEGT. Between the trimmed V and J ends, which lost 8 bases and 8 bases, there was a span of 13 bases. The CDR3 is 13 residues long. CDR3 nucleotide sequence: TGTGCCAGCCAAGGACAGTCTTATTCACCCCTCCACTTT. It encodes CASQGQSYSPLHF.

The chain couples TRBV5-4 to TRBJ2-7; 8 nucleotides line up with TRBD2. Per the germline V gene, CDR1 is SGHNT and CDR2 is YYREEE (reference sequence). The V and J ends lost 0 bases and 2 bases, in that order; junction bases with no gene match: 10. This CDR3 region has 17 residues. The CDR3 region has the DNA TGTGCCAGCAGCTTGGATGGGCTAGCGGGCTTCCCCTACGAGCAGTACTTC. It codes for CASSLDGLAGFPYEQYF. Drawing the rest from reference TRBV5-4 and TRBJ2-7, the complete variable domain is ETGVTQSPTHLIKTRGQQVTLRCSSQSGHNTVSWYQQALGQGPQFIFQYYREEENGRGNFPPRFSGLQFPNYSSELNVNALELDDSALYLCASSLDGLAGFPYEQYFGPGTRLTVT.

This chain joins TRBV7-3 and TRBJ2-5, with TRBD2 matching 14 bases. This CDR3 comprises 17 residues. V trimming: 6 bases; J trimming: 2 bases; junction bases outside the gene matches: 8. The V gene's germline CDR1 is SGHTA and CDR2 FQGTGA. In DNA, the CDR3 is TGTGCCAGCAGTCCGGGGACTAGCGGGGGCACTCAAGAGACCCAGTACTTC. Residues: CASSPGTSGGTQETQYF.

The CDR3 protein is CASSLTNFGENEQFF. The CDR3 nucleotides are TGCGCCAGCAGCCTTACAAACTTCGGGGAGAATGAGCAGTTCTTC. The V and J genes are TRBV5-1 and TRBJ2-1; a weak D match, TRBD2 (5 bases). CDR1 is SGHRS, CDR2 YFSETQ, per germline. There are 15 residues in the CDR3. V was cut by 4 bases and J by 7 bases, with 18 bases left in between.

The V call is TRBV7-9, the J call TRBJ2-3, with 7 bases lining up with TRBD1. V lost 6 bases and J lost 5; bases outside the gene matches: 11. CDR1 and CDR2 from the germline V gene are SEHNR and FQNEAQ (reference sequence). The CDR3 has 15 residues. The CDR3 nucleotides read TGTGCCAGCAGTAGTGACAGGGTTCGAGTAGATACGCAGTATTTT. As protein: CASSSDRVRVDTQYF.